These T cell receptor beta chains were read from a single sample in a study of shared clonotypes between healthy human individuals. Method: immunoSEQ multiplex PCR; TCRdb's copy keeps in-frame clones and lacks some. The sample carries roughly 2 million clones, roughly 95% recorded once. Material: naive CD4+ T cells sorted from blood. Receptors originate from a man aged 18 to 29 in good health. Each CDR3 is given with its conserved first and last residue. A D gene is named only where the DNA matches it firmly.

CDR3 length,J gene,D gene,V gene,CDR3 protein,CDR3 DNA
16,TRBJ1-5,TRBD1,TRBV4-1,CASSQDLGQSNQPQHF,TGCGCCAGCAGCCAAGATCTGGGACAGAGCAATCAGCCCCAGCATTTT
12,TRBJ1-1,-,TRBV11-2,CASSFYRGSAFF,TGTGCCAGCAGCTTTTATAGGGGATCGGCTTTCTTT
13,TRBJ2-7,-,TRBV5-1,CASSSVQGSEQYF,TGCGCCAGCAGCTCGGTACAGGGTTCTGAGCAGTACTTC
14,TRBJ2-7,-,TRBV28,CASSLLIGTYEQYF,TGTGCCAGCAGTTTATTGATAGGGACCTACGAGCAGTACTTC
15,TRBJ1-1,-,TRBV7-2,CASSLVTDWNTEAFF,TGTGCCAGCAGCTTAGTTACTGATTGGAACACTGAAGCTTTCTTT
14,TRBJ1-4,TRBD1,TRBV15,CATSRVRDREKLFF,TGTGCCACCAGCAGAGTGCGGGACAGGGAAAAACTGTTTTTT
16,TRBJ1-3,-,TRBV14,CASSHTPGTFGNTIYF,TGTGCCAGCAGCCACACTCCTGGGACATTTGGAAACACCATATATTTT
14,TRBJ2-7,TRBD1,TRBV5-1,CASSPPGQAYEQYF,TGCGCCAGCAGCCCCCCGGGACAGGCCTACGAGCAGTACTTC
15,TRBJ1-1,TRBD1,TRBV6-6,CASSYNQGVITEAFF,TGTGCCAGCAGTTACAATCAGGGGGTAATCACTGAAGCTTTCTTT
15,TRBJ1-1,TRBD1,TRBV18,CASSPAGQGNTEAFF,TGTGCCAGCTCACCCGCCGGACAGGGGAACACTGAAGCTTTCTTT
15,TRBJ1-6,-,TRBV27,CASSFRVGVNSPLHF,TGTGCCAGCAGTTTCCGTGTAGGGGTCAATTCACCCCTCCACTTT
18,TRBJ1-3,-,TRBV7-9,CASSLVKSPGRSGNTIYF,TGTGCCAGCAGCTTAGTAAAGTCTCCAGGGCGGTCAGGAAACACCATATATTTT
15,TRBJ2-2,TRBD1,TRBV6-5,CASRWDRGDTGELFF,TGTGCCAGCAGATGGGACAGGGGGGACACCGGGGAGCTGTTTTTT